The subject of this entry is one T cell receptor beta chain. What it recognizes is unknown. The data derive from a study of cytomegalovirus exposure and HLA in healthy donors. Germline CDR1 is SEHNR and CDR2 is FQNEAQ (reference sequence). The CDR3 has 15 amino acids. Trimming pared 5 bases from V and 4 bases from J, leaving 17 bases between. Notes on the study in general: A later analysis associated 15,000 or so TCR beta sequences with HLA alleles at a 0.05 false discovery rate. In a later analysis, TCR beta V- and J-gene trimming was associated with a missense DCLRE1C variant.

Both 60 Vbeta primers and 13 Jbeta primers went into the PCR. Clones were read by immunoSEQ multiplex PCR, and TCRdb kept only the in-frame ones, dropping some. The data show 100,000 to 150,000 clones, with approximately 85% seen just once and over 1.5% held by the top ten. V and J are TRBV7-9 and TRBJ1-2; possible D gene TRBD1, 6 bases. The sample comprised PBMCs. This receptor was identified in a boy younger than 18 in good health and CMV-seronegative. CDR3 protein: CASSTQFGGIYGYTF. The CDR3 DNA follows: TGTGCCAGCAGCACACAGTTTGGGGGCATCTATGGCTACACCTTC.